This T cell receptor beta chain was recorded in a study of blood T cells in healthy people across ages. The study, taken as a whole, reports: When set beside aged donors, long-lived donors presented more naive CD4+ cells and higher diversity. TCR beta diversity per million T cells fell roughly linearly with age.

Collection of 8.5 to 10 milliliters of peripheral blood was performed for each donor. This clonotype came up a few times. The antigen is unknown. This CDR3 has 14 amino acids. Trimming shortened V by 1 base and J by 8 bases, and 12 bases separated the two germline ends. The germline CDR1 and CDR2 sequences are MGHRA and YSYEKL. PCR was performed a second time for about 7 to 12 cycles using a sample-barcoded 5' primer and a J-beta primer mix. Each cDNA was tagged by a template-switch adaptor containing 12 random nucleotides. TCRdb processed the 5' RACE reads anew with MiXCR; each CDR3 protein has one entry. The top ten clones hold 7.7% of a sample with 1.5 million to 2 million distinct CDR3 sequences, 25% to 30% of them seen once.

The specimen sequenced was blood. V gene TRBV4-1 combines with J gene TRBJ2-1; D remains unclear. This TCR derives from a woman in her 30s in good health. This chain's CDR3 is CASSQVRLEDEQFF. DNA of the CDR3: TGCGCCAGCAGCCAAGTACGCCTTGAGGATGAGCAGTTCTTC.